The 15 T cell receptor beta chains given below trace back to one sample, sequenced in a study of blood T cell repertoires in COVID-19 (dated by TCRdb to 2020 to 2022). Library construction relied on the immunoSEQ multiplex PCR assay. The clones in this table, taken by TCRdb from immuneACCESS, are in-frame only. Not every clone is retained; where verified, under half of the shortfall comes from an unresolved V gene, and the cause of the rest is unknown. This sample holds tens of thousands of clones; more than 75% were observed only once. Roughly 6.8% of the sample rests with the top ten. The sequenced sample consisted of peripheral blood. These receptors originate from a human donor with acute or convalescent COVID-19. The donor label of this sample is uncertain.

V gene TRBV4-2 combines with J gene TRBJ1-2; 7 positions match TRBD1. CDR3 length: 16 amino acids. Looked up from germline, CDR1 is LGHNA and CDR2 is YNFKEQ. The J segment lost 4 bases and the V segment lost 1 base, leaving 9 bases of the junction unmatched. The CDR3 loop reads CASSQGPTGQIYGYTF. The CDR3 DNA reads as TGTGCCAGCAGCCAAGGTCCGACAGGGCAGATCTATGGCTACACCTTC.

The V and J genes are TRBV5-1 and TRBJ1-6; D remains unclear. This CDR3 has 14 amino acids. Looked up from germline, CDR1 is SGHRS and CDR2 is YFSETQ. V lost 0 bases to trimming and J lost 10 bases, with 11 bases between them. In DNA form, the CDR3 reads TGCGCCAGCAGCTTGGCAGGCCGGGGATCACCCCTCCACTTT. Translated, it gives CASSLAGRGSPLHF.

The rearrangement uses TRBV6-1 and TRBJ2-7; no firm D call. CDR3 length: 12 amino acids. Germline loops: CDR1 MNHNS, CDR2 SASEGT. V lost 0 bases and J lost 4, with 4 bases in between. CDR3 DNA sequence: TGTGCCAGCAGTGAAGCCATTTACGAGCAGTACTTC. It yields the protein CASSEAIYEQYF.

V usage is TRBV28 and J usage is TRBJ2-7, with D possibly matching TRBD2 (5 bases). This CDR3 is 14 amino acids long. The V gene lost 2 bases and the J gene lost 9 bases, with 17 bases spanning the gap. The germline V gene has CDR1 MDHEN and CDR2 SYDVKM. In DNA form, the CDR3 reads TGTGCCAGCAGTTTACAGCCAGACCCCGAGGGGCAGTACTTC. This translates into CASSLQPDPEGQYF.

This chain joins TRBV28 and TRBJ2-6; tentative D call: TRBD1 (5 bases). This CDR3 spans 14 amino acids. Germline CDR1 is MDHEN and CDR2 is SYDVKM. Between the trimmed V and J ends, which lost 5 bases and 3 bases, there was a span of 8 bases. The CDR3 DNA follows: TGTGCCAGCAGTCCAGGGCTTGGGGCCAACGTCCTGACTTTC. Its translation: CASSPGLGANVLTF.

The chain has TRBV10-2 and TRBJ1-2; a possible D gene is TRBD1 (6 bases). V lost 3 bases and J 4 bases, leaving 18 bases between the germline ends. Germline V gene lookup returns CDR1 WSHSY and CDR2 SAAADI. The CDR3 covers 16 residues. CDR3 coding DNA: TGCGCCAGCAGTGATGCGGCGCAGGGGTATGGCTATGGCTACACCTTC. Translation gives CASSDAAQGYGYGYTF.

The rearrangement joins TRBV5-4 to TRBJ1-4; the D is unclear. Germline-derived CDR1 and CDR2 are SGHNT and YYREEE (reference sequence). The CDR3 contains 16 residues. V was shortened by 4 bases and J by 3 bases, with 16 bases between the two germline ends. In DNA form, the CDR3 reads TGTGCCAGCAGCCCAGATTCAACTGCGGCTAATGAAAAACTGTTTTTT. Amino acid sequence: CASSPDSTAANEKLFF.

CDR3 residues: CASRDQGGTEAFF. As DNA, the CDR3 is TGTGCCAGCAGGGACCAGGGTGGCACTGAAGCTTTCTTT. V is TRBV7-8 and J is TRBJ1-1, with D perhaps matching TRBD1 (5 bases). Germline CDR1 reads SGHVS; CDR2 reads FQNEAQ. The CDR3 sequence is 13 residues long. V was shortened by 6 bases and J by 4 bases, with 12 bases between the two germline ends.

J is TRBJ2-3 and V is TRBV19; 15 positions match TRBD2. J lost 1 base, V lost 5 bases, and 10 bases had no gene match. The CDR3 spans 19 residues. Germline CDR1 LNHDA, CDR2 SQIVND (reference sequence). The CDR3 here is CASSPGLAGGHRGTDTQYF. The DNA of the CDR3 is TGTGCCAGTAGTCCCGGACTAGCGGGGGGGCATAGGGGCACAGATACGCAGTATTTT.

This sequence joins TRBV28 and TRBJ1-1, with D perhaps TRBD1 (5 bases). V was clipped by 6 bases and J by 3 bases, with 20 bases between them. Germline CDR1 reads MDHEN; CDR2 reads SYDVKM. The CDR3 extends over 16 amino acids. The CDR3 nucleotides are TGTGCCAGCAGCTCCTCGCAGGGCCTCTCGGACACTGAAGCTTTCTTT. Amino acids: CASSSSQGLSDTEAFF.

The CDR3, as DNA: TGTGCCATCACCCGGACTAGCGGGGGGCCCTCCTACGAGCAGTACTTC. Residues: CAITRTSGGPSYEQYF. The genes are TRBV10-3 and TRBJ2-7; 14 bases map to TRBD2. The CDR3 runs 16 residues. J was trimmed by 0 bases and V by 7 bases; bases with no gene match: 5. Germline-derived CDR1 and CDR2 are ENHRY and SYGVKD.

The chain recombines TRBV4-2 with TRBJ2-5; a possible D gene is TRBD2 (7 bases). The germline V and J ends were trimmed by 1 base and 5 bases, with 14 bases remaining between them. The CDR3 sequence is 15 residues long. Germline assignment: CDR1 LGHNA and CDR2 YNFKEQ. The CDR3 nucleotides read TGTGCCAGCAGCCAAGGGGCGGGGGACACGGAGACCCAGTACTTC. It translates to CASSQGAGDTETQYF.

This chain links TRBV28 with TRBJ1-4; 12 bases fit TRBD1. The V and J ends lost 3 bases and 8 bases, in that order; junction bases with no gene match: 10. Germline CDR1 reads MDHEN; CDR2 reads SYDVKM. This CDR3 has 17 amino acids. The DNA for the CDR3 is TGTGCCAGCAGTTTGAGGGGACAGGGGGCGGTTGGAGAAAAACTGTTTTTT. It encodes CASSLRGQGAVGEKLFF.

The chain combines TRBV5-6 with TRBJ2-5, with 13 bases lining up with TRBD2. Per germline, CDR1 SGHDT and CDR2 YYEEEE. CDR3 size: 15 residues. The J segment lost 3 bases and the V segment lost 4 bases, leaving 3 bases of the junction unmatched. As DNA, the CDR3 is TGTGCCAGCAGCCCACTAGCGGGGGGGGAAGAGACCCAGTACTTC. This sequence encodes CASSPLAGGEETQYF.

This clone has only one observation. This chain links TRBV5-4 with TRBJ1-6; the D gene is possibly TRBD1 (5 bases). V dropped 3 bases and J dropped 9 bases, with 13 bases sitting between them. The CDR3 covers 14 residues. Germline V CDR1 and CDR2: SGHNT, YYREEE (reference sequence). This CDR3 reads CASSSRVGGSPLHF. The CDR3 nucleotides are TGTGCCAGCAGCTCCCGGGTCGGGGGTTCACCCCTCCACTTT.